A selection of T cell receptor beta chains follows, all from one sample in a study of T cell repertoires in cytomegalovirus infection. No antigens are known for them. MiXCR, applied by TCRdb to the reads, yields one record per CDR3 protein. The profile shows around 750,000 distinct CDR3 sequences, approximately 32% of them singletons. This sample comprised cultured CD8+ T cells from PBMCs, obtained from culture after CMV antigen stimulation. These receptors were obtained from a human donor in good health (CMV status not recorded). Some clones in this sample may be carry-over from other donors' samples. Both conserved end residues are part of each CDR3. Each record gives: V gene, clone size, D gene, J gene, CDR3 protein, CDR3 DNA. D genes are given only for firm matches. Size is stated for part of the rows, as once, few or many counts, or as a class when the clone is expanded.

TRBV7-9,few,.,TRBJ1-5,CASSLAVDSFNQPQHF,TGTGCCAGCAGCTTAGCGGTTGACAGTTTCAATCAGCCCCAGCATTTT
TRBV7-9,few,.,TRBJ2-5,CASSLEIGVGKETQYF,TGTGCCAGCAGCTTAGAGATAGGAGTGGGCAAAGAGACCCAGTACTTC
TRBV6-1,.,TRBD2,TRBJ2-1,CASSDLAGAYNEQFF,TGTGCCAGCAGTGACCTAGCGGGGGCCTACAATGAGCAGTTCTTC
TRBV6-1,.,.,TRBJ1-5,CASSEVLGSNQPQHF,TGTGCCAGCAGTGAAGTTTTAGGGAGCAATCAGCCCCAGCATTTT
TRBV6-5,.,.,TRBJ1-5,CASSPMGVLGGAQHF,TGTGCCAGCAGCCCAATGGGGGTACTGGGAGGTGCCCAGCATTTT
TRBV27,.,.,TRBJ2-1,CASSPPHSVVYNEQFF,TGCGCCAGCAGCCCCCCCCACTCGGTCGTATACAATGAGCAGTTCTTC
TRBV12-3/TRBV12-4,.,.,TRBJ2-3,CASCEEGGADTQYF,TGTGCCAGCTGTGAAGAGGGGGGGGCAGATACGCAGTATTTT
TRBV6-8,.,TRBD2,TRBJ2-1,CASSSLFSGGAGNEQFF,TGTGCCAGCAGTTCCCTATTTAGCGGGGGGGCGGGAAATGAGCAGTTCTTC
TRBV7-9,.,.,TRBJ1-5,CASSAFGGPQHF,TGTGCCAGCAGCGCCTTTGGGGGGCCCCAGCATTTT
TRBV7-9,.,.,TRBJ2-7,CASRKRTTPYEQYF,TGTGCCAGCAGGAAGAGGACAACACCGTACGAGCAGTACTTC
TRBV7-6,few,TRBD2,TRBJ2-3,CASRGGGGGRDTQYF,TGTGCCAGCAGAGGGGGCGGGGGGGGCCGAGATACGCAGTATTTT
TRBV20-1,few,.,TRBJ2-1,CSASWRGYYNEQFF,TGCAGTGCTTCCTGGCGGGGATATTACAATGAGCAGTTCTTC
TRBV27,.,TRBD1,TRBJ1-1,CASKGQGAEAFF,TGTGCCAGCAAAGGACAGGGGGCGGAAGCTTTCTTT
TRBV4-1,few,.,TRBJ1-2,CASSQDFRINWGGADGYTF,TGCGCCAGCAGCCAAGATTTCCGGATTAATTGGGGGGGGGCGGATGGCTACACCTTC